These 7 T cell receptor beta chains came from one sample sequenced in a study of blood T cells in healthy people across ages. A second roughly 6 to 11 cycle PCR used barcoded and J-beta primers. TCRdb fed the 5' RACE reads into MiXCR, producing one record per CDR3 protein. The sample lists 600,000 to 850,000 distinct CDR3 sequences, around 25% seen once, with around 9.2% in the top ten. The same data also went into a second study, on T cells of mothers and their children.

Sequencing input: blood. These receptor sequences come from a boy younger than 18 in good health.

The chain recombines TRBV20-1 with TRBJ1-4, with D perhaps TRBD1 (5 bases). V lost 3 bases and J 7 bases, leaving 15 bases between the germline ends. In germline, CDR1 is DFQATT, CDR2 SNEGSKA (reference sequence). The CDR3 has 14 amino acids. The CDR3 loop reads CSASLGGLVEKLFF. The DNA for the CDR3 is TGCAGTGCTAGTCTGGGGGGACTTGTTGAAAAACTGTTTTTT.

A word on this clonotype: A clone one base away is much larger, so this may be a read error. The rearrangement links TRBV29-1 to TRBJ2-7, with a possible D match to TRBD1 (5 bases). Looked up from germline, CDR1 is SQVTM and CDR2 is ANQGSEA. The CDR3 length is 15 residues. V lost 7 bases and J lost 0, with 19 bases in between. CDR3 nucleotide sequence: TGCAGCGCCAAGATAGGGGTGGCCCTCTCCTACGAGCAGTACTTC. It translates to CSAKIGVALSYEQYF.

CDR3 region: CSASKVVEETQYF. The CDR3 DNA reads TGCAGCGCAAGCAAGGTGGTTGAGGAGACCCAGTACTTC. The genes are TRBV29-1 and TRBJ2-5; no firm D call. The CDR3 sequence is 13 residues long. Between the trimmed V and J ends, which lost 7 bases and 5 bases, there was a span of 17 bases. Looked up from germline, CDR1 is SQVTM and CDR2 is ANQGSEA.

V and J are TRBV20-1 and TRBJ2-2; D perhaps matches TRBD2 (5 bases). The germline V and J ends were trimmed by 0 bases and 6 bases, with 8 bases remaining between them. This CDR3 is 13 amino acids long. Germline CDR1 reads DFQATT; CDR2 reads SNEGSKA (reference sequence). DNA for the CDR3: TGCAGTGCTAGAGATTCGGGGTCCGGGGAGCTGTTTTTT. Protein product: CSARDSGSGELFF.

The DNA for the CDR3 is TGTGCCAGCAGGATGATTGACAGGGGCGATGAGCAGTTCTTC. Translation gives CASRMIDRGDEQFF. This chain joins TRBV7-9 and TRBJ2-5, with 8 bases that match TRBD1. The closer fit of TRBJ2-1 to the DNA end suggests the J call may be wrong. This CDR3 comprises 14 residues. Looked up from germline, CDR1 is SEHNR and CDR2 is FQNEAQ (reference sequence).

The chain recombines TRBV29-1 with TRBJ1-2; TRBD1 is a possible D gene (6 bases). Germline V CDR1 and CDR2: SQVTM, ANQGSEA. Trimming shortened V by 3 bases and J by 9 bases, and 17 bases separated the two germline ends. CDR3 length: 13 amino acids. CDR3 region: CSVDGTPGKSYTF. In nucleotides, the CDR3 is TGCAGCGTTGACGGGACACCGGGGAAGAGCTACACCTTC.

This chain joins TRBV28 and TRBJ2-2; TRBD1 aligns across 9 bases. The ends lost 1 base at V and 7 bases at J; junction bases unmatched: 10. Germline loops: CDR1 MDHEN, CDR2 SYDVKM. This CDR3 comprises 17 residues. CDR3 nucleotides: TGTGCCAGCAGTTTATTATGGGACAGGGATTGGGTCGGGGAGCTGTTTTTT. Translated: CASSLLWDRDWVGELFF.